The 29 T cell receptor beta chains below all came from one sample that was sequenced in a study of beta chain features in type 1 diabetes (dated by TCRdb to 2016 to 2019). The library was produced with the immunoSEQ multiplex PCR assay. The High Capacity cDNA Reverse Transcription Kit was used to reverse transcribe all of the isolated RNA, meaning that expressed TCRB transcripts were what got sequenced. This immuneACCESS table, as held by TCRdb, lists in-frame sequences with V and J called but not all clones. Of the missing ones, under half trace to an unresolved V gene in checked studies; the others have no known cause. The sample table lists around 44,000 clones, approximately 49% of them with a count of one. The ten most abundant clones make up more than 0.2% of the sample. Specimen: stem cell memory CD4+ T cells from blood. The cell subset or site label of this sample denotes: stem cell-like memory CD4+ T cells. These receptors were obtained from a young woman in good health.

This chain links TRBV6-6 with TRBJ1-3, with a tentative D call TRBD1 (6 bases). The CDR3 covers 15 residues. V shed 6 bases and J shed 0 bases, with 12 bases lying between them. CDR1 is MNHNY, CDR2 SVGAGI, per germline (reference sequence). CDR3: CASRTSGHSGNTIYF. The CDR3, as DNA: TGTGCCAGCAGGACCTCGGGACACTCTGGAAACACCATATATTTT.

J is TRBJ1-5 and V is TRBV7-2; D is unclear. In germline, CDR1 is SGHTA, CDR2 FQGNSA. The CDR3 contains 13 residues. V was pared by 2 bases and J by 5 bases, with 7 bases between. The CDR3 reads CASSLQMHQPQHF. CDR3 DNA sequence: TGTGCCAGCAGCTTACAGATGCATCAGCCCCAGCATTTT.

Here the CDR3 DNA reads TGCGCCAGCAGCCAGGCTCCAACGGGGGAGGATACGCAGTATTTT. Translating it yields CASSQAPTGEDTQYF. The chain recombines TRBV4-1 with TRBJ2-3; TRBD2 might be the D (6 bases). The germline V gene encodes CDR1 MGHRA and CDR2 YSYEKL. V lost 3 bases and J lost 6, with 16 bases in between. The CDR3 loop spans 15 amino acids.

This clone was observed a handful of times. V is TRBV29-1 and J is TRBJ1-3, with D unclear. Trimming stripped 6 bases from V and 5 bases from J, with 8 bases between. Germline CDR1 and CDR2: SQVTM and ANQGSEA. The CDR3 has 11 amino acids. In DNA form, the CDR3 reads TGCAGCGTGCAGATCCGAAACACCATATATTTT. Protein sequence: CSVQIRNTIYF.

The chain has TRBV2 and TRBJ2-3; 10 bases map to TRBD2. The CDR3 has 14 residues. V was clipped by 7 bases and J by 4 bases; unmatched bases: 5. From germline, CDR1 is SNHLY and CDR2 FYNNEI. The CDR3 DNA follows: TGTGCCAGCAATCCGGGACTAGCGTCAGATACGCAGTATTTT. This codes for CASNPGLASDTQYF.

The count of this clone is one. The chain carries TRBV30 and TRBJ2-3, with TRBD2 identical over 7 bases. Germline V lookup: CDR1 GTSNPN, CDR2 SVGIG (reference sequence). The V gene end was trimmed by 7 bases and the J gene end by 5 bases; junction bases not matched to a gene: 15. The CDR3 runs 15 residues. In DNA form, the CDR3 reads TGTGCCTACCAGCATTTATCGCCGGGGGGAGATACGCAGTATTTT. Residues: CAYQHLSPGGDTQYF. Combining the CDR3 with reference TRBV30 and TRBJ2-3 gives the whole variable domain SQTIHQWPATLVQPVGSPLSLECTVEGTSNPNLYWYRQAAGRGLQLLFYSVGIGQISSEVPQNLSASRPQDRQFILSSKKLLLSDSGFYLCAYQHLSPGGDTQYFGPGTRLTVL.

This clone has only a few counts. The chain uses TRBV28 and TRBJ1-4; 7 bases are shared with TRBD1. In germline, CDR1 is MDHEN, CDR2 SYDVKM. The CDR3 consists of 15 residues. V lost 5 bases, J lost 5 bases, and 8 bases stayed unmatched. The DNA for the CDR3 is TGTGCCAGCAGTACGGGCGGGACAGCGAATGAAAAACTGTTTTTT. Residues: CASSTGGTANEKLFF.

This rearrangement joins TRBV28 to TRBJ2-1; perhaps TRBD2 as D (7 bases). CDR3 length equals 15 residues. Trimming shortened V by 1 base and J by 8 bases, and 15 bases separated the two germline ends. From germline, CDR1 is MDHEN and CDR2 SYDVKM. The CDR3 DNA is TGTGCCAGCAGTTTATCGGGGGCGGGAGCGCATGAGCAGTTCTTC. Amino acid sequence: CASSLSGAGAHEQFF.

The V call is TRBV11-3, the J call TRBJ2-3, with 16 nucleotides matching TRBD2. Germline-derived CDR1 and CDR2 are SGHNT and YENEEA. The CDR3 is made up of 18 amino acids. J was trimmed by 2 bases and V by 6 bases; bases with no gene match: 8. The CDR3 sequence is CASRQPGLAGGTTDTQYF. CDR3 in DNA: TGTGCCAGCAGACAACCGGGACTAGCGGGAGGGACCACAGATACGCAGTATTTT.

The chain couples TRBV4-1 to TRBJ2-6; 9 nucleotides agree with TRBD2. This CDR3 comprises 17 residues. V shed 1 base, J shed 3 bases, and the junction held 4 bases outside the gene matches. Per germline, CDR1 MGHRA and CDR2 YSYEKL. The CDR3 DNA reads TGCGCCAGCAGCCAAGTGAGCGGGGGGAGTGGGGCCAACGTCCTGACTTTC. This sequence encodes CASSQVSGGSGANVLTF.

The genes are TRBV6-6 and TRBJ2-7; D is perhaps TRBD1 (6 bases). The CDR3 runs 15 residues. The V gene lost 8 bases and the J gene lost 1 base, with 18 bases spanning the gap. Germline CDR1 reads MNHNY; CDR2 reads SVGAGI (reference sequence). DNA for the CDR3: TGTGCCAGCCATCAGGGGCCCCGTCCTTCCTACGAGCAGTACTTC. It translates to CASHQGPRPSYEQYF.

The gene calls are TRBV29-1 and TRBJ2-2; no definite D call. V shed 0 bases and J shed 4 bases, with 9 bases lying between them. From germline, CDR1 is SQVTM and CDR2 ANQGSEA. The CDR3 is 14 residues long. CDR3 loop: CSVEDWLATGELFF. The CDR3 region has the DNA TGCAGCGTTGAAGATTGGCTCGCCACCGGGGAGCTGTTTTTT.

This clone occurred a few times. This chain joins TRBV7-9 and TRBJ2-5, with D possibly matching TRBD1 (6 bases). The CDR3 contains 15 residues. Germline CDR1 and CDR2: SEHNR and FQNEAQ (reference sequence). V lost 5 bases to trimming and J lost 4 bases, with 17 bases between them. Here the CDR3 reads CASSRYRDTRETQYF. As DNA, the CDR3 is TGTGCCAGCAGCCGCTACCGGGACACAAGAGAGACCCAGTACTTC.

A few counts support this clone. The rearrangement joins TRBV7-8 to TRBJ1-1; D is ambiguous. Germline V lookup: CDR1 SGHVS, CDR2 FQNEAQ. There are 13 residues in the CDR3. Trimming pared 2 bases from V and 1 base from J, leaving 5 bases between. CDR3 coding DNA: TGTGCCAGCAGCTTAACAAGGAACACTGAAGCTTTCTTT. It is translated as CASSLTRNTEAFF.

This clone was seen a handful of times. The CDR3 reads CAISDGGTAYEQYF. CDR3 nucleotides: TGTGCCATCAGTGATGGAGGGACTGCCTACGAGCAGTACTTC. The gene calls are TRBV10-3 and TRBJ2-7; D might be TRBD2 (6 bases). This CDR3 has 14 amino acids. The V gene's germline CDR1 is ENHRY and CDR2 SYGVKD. V was cut by 3 bases and J by 2 bases, with 11 bases left in between.

V usage is TRBV4-2 and J usage is TRBJ2-5; 8 nucleotides align to TRBD1. Germline assignment: CDR1 LGHNA and CDR2 YNFKEQ. This CDR3 comprises 17 residues. With V trimmed by 0 bases and J by 3 bases, 9 bases remained unmatched. CDR3 sequence (DNA): TGTGCCAGCAGCCAAGAGCCGTTAGGGACAGGAGAAGAGACCCAGTACTTC. Translated: CASSQEPLGTGEETQYF.

This clone showed up just a few times. J is TRBJ2-3 and V is TRBV7-9, with D possibly matching TRBD2 (6 bases). Trimming stripped 5 bases from V and 6 bases from J, with 18 bases between. The CDR3 runs 15 residues. Per germline, CDR1 SEHNR and CDR2 FQNEAQ (reference sequence). CDR3 DNA sequence: TGTGCCAGCAGCCCGCGGGGAGCCGAGGGTGATACGCAGTATTTT. It yields the protein CASSPRGAEGDTQYF. The entire variable domain, with the rest obtained from reference TRBV7-9 and TRBJ2-3, is as follows: DTGVSQNPRHKITKRGQNVTFRCDPISEHNRLYWYRQTLGQGPEFLTYFQNEAQLEKSRLLSDRFSAERPKGSFSTLEIQRTEQGDSAMYLCASSPRGAEGDTQYFGPGTRLTVL.

V usage is TRBV30 and J usage is TRBJ2-1; TRBD2 aligns across 8 bases. The germline CDR1 and CDR2 sequences are GTSNPN and SVGIG (reference sequence). Trimming at V came to 1 base and at J to 4 bases, leaving 12 bases not matched to a gene. This CDR3 is 17 amino acids long. DNA for the CDR3: TGTGCCTGGAGTGCGCCTAGAGCGGGAGTAAAGTACAATGAGCAGTTCTTC. As protein: CAWSAPRAGVKYNEQFF.

V gene TRBV7-3 combines with J gene TRBJ2-3; 9 nucleotides align to TRBD2. The CDR3 length is 18 residues. The trim removed 5 bases at V and 6 bases at J, leaving 18 bases unmatched. Per germline, CDR1 SGHTA and CDR2 FQGTGA. The CDR3 spells CASSPYRGGRVSLDTQYF. The CDR3 nucleotides are TGTGCCAGCAGCCCCTATCGGGGCGGGAGGGTTAGTTTGGATACGCAGTATTTT.

This sequence joins TRBV7-3 and TRBJ1-1, with TRBD1 as a possible D gene (6 bases). Trimming took 1 base from V and 7 from J, leaving 16 bases between them. The length of the CDR3 is 15 residues. In germline, CDR1 is SGHTA, CDR2 FQGTGA. The CDR3 DNA sequence: TGTGCCAGCAGCTTAATTCAGGGGTCGATTGGTGAAGCTTTCTTT. It yields the protein CASSLIQGSIGEAFF.

The V gene is TRBV7-9, the J gene TRBJ2-3; 12 positions match TRBD2. The CDR3 has 19 residues. Germline V gene data show CDR1 as SEHNR and CDR2 as FQNEAQ (reference sequence). With 5 bases clipped from V and 1 base from J, the junction kept 13 bases outside the gene matches. In nucleotides, the CDR3 is TGTGCCAGCAGCACCCCGGGACTAGCGGGCTCGACTCGCACAGATACGCAGTATTTT. This translates into CASSTPGLAGSTRTDTQYF.

The chain joins TRBV2 to TRBJ2-3; perhaps TRBD2 as D (6 bases). The CDR3 totals 13 residues. Trimming shortened V by 7 bases and J by 3 bases, and 11 bases separated the two germline ends. Germline V lookup: CDR1 SNHLY, CDR2 FYNNEI. CDR3 nucleotides: TGTGCCAGCACCCTTGGGAGGACAGATACGCAGTATTTT. This gives the protein CASTLGRTDTQYF.

The chain has TRBV30 and TRBJ2-3, with D possibly being TRBD1 (6 bases). The germline V and J ends were trimmed by 0 bases and 7 bases, with 11 bases remaining between them. The CDR3 is 13 residues long. Germline lookup yields CDR1 GTSNPN and CDR2 SVGIG (reference sequence). DNA for the CDR3: TGTGCCTGGAGTGTACGGACAGCGTATACGCAGTATTTT. It codes for CAWSVRTAYTQYF.

V gene TRBV6-5 combines with J gene TRBJ2-5; 7 nucleotides line up with TRBD2. V shed 7 bases, J shed 4 bases, and the junction held 9 bases outside the gene matches. Looked up from germline, CDR1 is MNHEY and CDR2 is SVGAGI. There are 14 residues in the CDR3. The chain's CDR3 is CASKGGRRGETQYF. DNA of the CDR3: TGTGCCAGCAAGGGCGGGAGACGAGGAGAGACCCAGTACTTC.

The chain joins TRBV6-9 to TRBJ1-2, with D tentatively TRBD1 (6 bases). Trimming pared 7 bases from V and 4 bases from J, leaving 16 bases between. The CDR3 is made up of 14 amino acids. Looked up from germline, CDR1 is MNHGY and CDR2 is SVAAGI. The CDR3 coding sequence is TGTGCCAGCAATAAGGAGCAGGGGATCTATGGCTACACCTTC. Amino acid sequence: CASNKEQGIYGYTF.

V is TRBV18 and J is TRBJ2-7; 9 nucleotides agree with TRBD1. V trimming: 3 bases; J trimming: 1 base; junction bases outside the gene matches: 4. The CDR3 contains 15 residues. The V gene's germline CDR1 is KGHSH and CDR2 LQKENI. The CDR3 sequence is CASSPGQGSSYEQYF. The DNA for the CDR3 is TGTGCCAGCTCACCCGGACAGGGGTCGTCCTACGAGCAGTACTTC.

The J gene is TRBJ1-5, the V gene TRBV13; the D gene is possibly TRBD1 (6 bases). The germline V gene has CDR1 PRHDT and CDR2 FYEKMQ (reference sequence). V dropped 5 bases and J dropped 4 bases, with 12 bases sitting between them. The CDR3 runs 14 residues. Here the CDR3 reads CASSVGHLNQPQHF. In DNA form, the CDR3 reads TGTGCCAGCAGCGTGGGACACCTGAATCAGCCCCAGCATTTT.

The V call is TRBV5-1, the J call TRBJ2-3; 7 bases align to TRBD2. Germline values: CDR1 SGHRS, CDR2 YFSETQ. V was pared by 4 bases and J by 0 bases, with 11 bases of the junction left unmatched. CDR3 length: 17 residues. The CDR3 DNA sequence: TGCGCCAGCAGCAGGGACCCTAGCGGTTCTAGCACAGATACGCAGTATTTT. Its translation is CASSRDPSGSSTDTQYF.

The chain recombines TRBV5-5 with TRBJ2-4; TRBD1 agrees at 8 bases. The germline CDR1 and CDR2 sequences are SGHKS and YYEKEE (reference sequence). Germline trimming cut 4 bases from V and 6 bases from J; bases unmatched to any gene: 6. The CDR3 contains 14 residues. The CDR3 DNA sequence: TGTGCCAGCAGCCCTTCGACAGGGGCAAACATTCAGTACTTC. Encoded protein: CASSPSTGANIQYF.